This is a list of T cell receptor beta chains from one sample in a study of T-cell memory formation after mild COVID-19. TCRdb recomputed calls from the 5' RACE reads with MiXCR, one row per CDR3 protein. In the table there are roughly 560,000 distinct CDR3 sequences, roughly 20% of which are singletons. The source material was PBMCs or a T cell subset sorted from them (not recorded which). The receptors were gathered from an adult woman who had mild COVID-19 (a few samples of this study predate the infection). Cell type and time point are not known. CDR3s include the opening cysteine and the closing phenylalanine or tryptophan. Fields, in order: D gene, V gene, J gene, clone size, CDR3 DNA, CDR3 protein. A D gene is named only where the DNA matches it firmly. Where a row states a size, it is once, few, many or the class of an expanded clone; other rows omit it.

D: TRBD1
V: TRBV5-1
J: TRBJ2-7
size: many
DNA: TGCGCCAGCAGCTTAGACAGGGGATCCTACGAGCAGTACTTC
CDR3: CASSLDRGSYEQYF

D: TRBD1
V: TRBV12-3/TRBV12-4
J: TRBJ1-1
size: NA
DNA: TGTGCCAGCAGTCCCTTCGACAGGGAGGCTGAAGCTTTCTTT
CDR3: CASSPFDREAEAFF

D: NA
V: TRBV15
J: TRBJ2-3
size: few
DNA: TGTGCCACCAGCCCCCGTATTAGCGGACCTCTTTATACGCAGTATTTT
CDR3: CATSPRISGPLYTQYF

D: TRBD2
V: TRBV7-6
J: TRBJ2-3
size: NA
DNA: TGTGCCAGCAGCCATAGCGGGGGGTTCACAGATACGCAGTATTTT
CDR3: CASSHSGGFTDTQYF

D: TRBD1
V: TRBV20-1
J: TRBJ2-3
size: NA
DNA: TGCAGTGCATCCGACAGGGTCGGGACAGATACGCAGTATTTT
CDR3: CSASDRVGTDTQYF

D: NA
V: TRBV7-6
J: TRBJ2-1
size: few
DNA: TGTGCCAGCAGCTTAGCAGGGACTTACTGGGCCGAGGGGACCAATGAGCAGTTCTTC
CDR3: CASSLAGTYWAEGTNEQFF

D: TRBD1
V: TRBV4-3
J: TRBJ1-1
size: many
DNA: TGCGCCAGCAGCCTATCAGGGGGCGGGACTGAAGCTTTCTTT
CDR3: CASSLSGGGTEAFF

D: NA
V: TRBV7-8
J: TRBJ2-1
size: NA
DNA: TGTGCCAGCAGATCAGGCGGGATGGGGAGCGAGGGGGAAAATGAGCAGTTCTTC
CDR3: CASRSGGMGSEGENEQFF

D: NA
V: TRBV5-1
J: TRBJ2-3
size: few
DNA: TGCGCCAGCAGCTTGTCAGGGAGGCAGTATTTT
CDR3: CASSLSGRQYF

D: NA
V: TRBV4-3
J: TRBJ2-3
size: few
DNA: TGCGCCAGCAGCCAAGATTCGGAAACAGATACGCAGTATTTT
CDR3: CASSQDSETDTQYF

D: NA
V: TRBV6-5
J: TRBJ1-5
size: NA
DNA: TGTGCCAGCAGTTACTCACAGGGTAATCAGCCCCAGCATTTT
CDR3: CASSYSQGNQPQHF

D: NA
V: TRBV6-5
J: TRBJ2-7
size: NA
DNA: TGTGCCAGCAGCCCGATTGGGGGAGGCCTTTTGTACGAGCAGTACTTC
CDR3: CASSPIGGGLLYEQYF

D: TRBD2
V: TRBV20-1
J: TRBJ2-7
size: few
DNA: TGCAGTGCTAGTACTAGCAAGGGACTAGATGTCTACGAGCAGTACTTC
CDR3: CSASTSKGLDVYEQYF

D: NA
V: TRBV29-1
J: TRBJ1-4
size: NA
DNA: TGCAGCGTTGGGGGGACGGAGAATGAAAAACTGTTTTTT
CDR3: CSVGGTENEKLFF

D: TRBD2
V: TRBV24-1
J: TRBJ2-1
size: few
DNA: TGTGCCACCAGTCTCTGGGGGGGTGAGCAGTTCTTC
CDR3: CATSLWGGEQFF

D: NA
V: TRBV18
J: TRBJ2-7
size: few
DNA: TGTGCCAGCTCCCCATCTAGGGGCTACGAGCAGTACTTC
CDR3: CASSPSRGYEQYF